This TCR beta chain was observed in a study of T cell responses to AZD1222 COVID-19 vaccine (TCRdb year 2021). About the study as a whole: AZD1222 recipients with second doses at about 4 weeks or about 12 weeks were pooled, because spike-specific TCR depth and breadth did not differ between schedules. Trial participants were enrolled by age into subgroups of 18-55, 56-69 and 70-plus years, and roughly 150, 30 and 60 TCR-sequenced participants, respectively, were included in these subgroups. A total of just over 230 trial participants underwent TCR sequencing, of whom around 210 had received two doses of AZD1222 and approximately 26 had received two doses of the MenACWY control vaccine. Findings and caveats that apply to the study as a whole: The 56-69-year group was small, and its depth increase did not reach significance, likely because of low power. Because no day 14 peak-response samples were available, the repertoires could be characterized only after the peak T cell response. Spike-specific TCR breadth and depth rose significantly after two AZD1222 doses compared with day 0 and with MenACWY recipients. Most participants were white British and females outnumbered males, and the authors suggested that clonal diversity may have been underestimated. The vaccine-associated CD4 TCRs covered the entire spike protein, and the dominant responses fell in regions 160-218 and 743-854. Nearly half of unique spike-specific TCRs reportedly recognized epitopes outside regions mutated in the B.1.351 and B.1.1.7 variants. Conclusions about previously exposed vaccinees are limited because only a handful of AZD1222 recipients were SARS-CoV-2 seropositive at baseline.

What this sample's time point label stands for: baseline before first vaccination. Vaccinee samples came from UK trials COV001 and COV002, including a single-blind randomized controlled phase 2/3 trial of AZD1222 (ChAdOx1 nCoV-19) in healthy adults. For TCRbeta chain sequencing, PBMC samples from trial participants were taken at day 0 and at day 28 after the second dose. Germline trimming: 5 bases from V, 0 bases from J; junction bases outside gene matches: 7. Its CDR3 holds 16 amino acids, cysteine through phenylalanine. Of all the DNA, just the CDR3 is kept, 48 bases in frame from base 1. The germline V gene encodes CDR1 MDHEN and CDR2 SYDVKM. The CDR3 regions of human TCRbeta chains were analyzed by immunosequencing. Processing in the source paper ran as follows. TCRs in the repertoires were compared against a reference library of SARS-CoV-2-specific TCRs that had been generated with the MIRA antigen-specificity platform. Breadth meant the fraction of unique TCRs that were SARS-CoV-2-associated, whereas depth meant the fraction of total T cells that were SARS-CoV-2-associated. Each spike-specific TCR was assigned to its reactive spike region and to a CD4 or CD8 class using the MIRA data. Log10-transformed breadth and depth values were compared by one-way ANOVA with Sidak's multiple comparisons tests. As stored in TCRdb, this immuneACCESS dataset retains in-frame rearrangements with V and J assigned. A fraction of the clones does not appear; measured against another copy, unresolved V genes explain less than half of the discrepancy, and the remainder lacks a known reason. That table gives V, J and clone size, and the DNA gave D and trimming. This sample lists 95,000 to 110,000 clones; roughly 88% were detected once. The ten largest account for about 8.7% of the sample.

Concerning this clone: The clone's antigen remains unknown. The sample holds no much larger clone one base away, and base qualities are not on file.

The sequence came from an adult in good health. The source material was peripheral blood, sampled on day 0 of AZD1222 vaccination. The rearrangement joined TRBV28 to TRBJ1-5, with TRBD1 identical over 7 junction bases. In nucleotide form, the sequence is TGTGCCAGCAGTGGGGACAGAACTTATAGCAATCAGCCCCAGCATTTT. It codes for CASSGDRTYSNQPQHF.